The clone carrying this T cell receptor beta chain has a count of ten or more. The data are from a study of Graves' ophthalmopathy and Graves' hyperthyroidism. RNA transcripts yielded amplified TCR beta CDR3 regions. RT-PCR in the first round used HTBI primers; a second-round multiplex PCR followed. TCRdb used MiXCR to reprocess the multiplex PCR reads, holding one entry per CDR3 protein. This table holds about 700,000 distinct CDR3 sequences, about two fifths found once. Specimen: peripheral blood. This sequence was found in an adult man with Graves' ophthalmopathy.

CDR3 sequence (DNA): TGTGCCAGTAGTATCGGGATGGGGGACCAAGAGACCCAGTACTTC. Its translation: CASSIGMGDQETQYF. V and J are TRBV19 and TRBJ2-5; D could derive from TRBD1 or TRBD2 (5 bases each). The V and J ends lost 3 bases and 0 bases respectively, with 11 bases between them. The CDR3 is 15 residues long. Per the germline V gene, CDR1 is LNHDA and CDR2 is SQIVND (reference sequence).